This is a list of T cell receptor beta chains from one sample in a study of blood T cell repertoires in COVID-19. Using immunoSEQ multiplex PCR, the repertoire was profiled, and TCRdb retains in-frame clones only, with some absent. The table lists about 120,000 clones, approximately 83% of them singletons. Material for sequencing was peripheral blood. The receptors here all came from a man aged 80 or over with acute or convalescent COVID-19. Each CDR3 is given with its conserved first and last residue. Each record gives: J gene, D gene, V gene, clone size, CDR3 DNA, CDR3 protein. A D gene is named only where the DNA matches it firmly. The size of a clone is reported for some rows only, either as once, few or many, or as a class for expanded clones.

TRBJ2-2 NA TRBV4-2 NA TGTGCCAGCAGCCAAGCTTTTCTGGCGGACACCGGGGAGCTGTTTTTT CASSQAFLADTGELFF
TRBJ2-2 TRBD2 TRBV30 NA TGTGCCTGCCTCCGCGGGGGGGTCCCCGGGGAGCTGTTTTTT CACLRGGVPGELFF
TRBJ1-5 TRBD1 TRBV19 NA TGTGCCAGTAGTCCCGGGACAGGGTCTTTATCAGCCCAGCATTTT CASSPGTGSLSAQHF
TRBJ2-3 TRBD2 TRBV24-1 NA TGTGCCACCAGTGACCGTACTAGCGGGAGGGGCACAGATACGCAGTATTTT CATSDRTSGRGTDTQYF
TRBJ2-7 TRBD1 TRBV3-1/TRBV3-2 NA TGTGCCAGGAGTCTGGACAGGGGGCTTGTCCCGCAGTACTTC CARSLDRGLVPQYF
TRBJ1-1 TRBD1 TRBV7-2 NA TGTGCCAGCAGCCCATCGACAGGGTGGGAAGCTTTCTTT CASSPSTGWEAFF
TRBJ2-3 TRBD2 TRBV9 once TGTGCCAGCAGCCCCCGGGCTAGCGGGGTAAGCACAGATACGCAGTATTTT CASSPRASGVSTDTQYF
TRBJ1-5 NA TRBV28 NA TGTGCCAGCAGAATCCGTGGGGGGAGCAATCAGCCCCAGCATTTT CASRIRGGSNQPQHF
TRBJ2-1 NA TRBV10-3 NA TGTGCCATCTTGGACCCGGGGGGCCGTCCCTACAATGAGCAGTTCTTC CAILDPGGRPYNEQFF
TRBJ1-5 NA TRBV19 NA TGTGCCAGTAGGCCTCGGGGTAGCAATCAGCCCCAGCATTTT CASRPRGSNQPQHF
TRBJ1-5 NA TRBV6-6 NA TGTGCCAGCAGTGAGGGGGATCAGCCCCAGCATTTT CASSEGDQPQHF
TRBJ2-5 NA TRBV6-2/TRBV6-3 NA TGTGCCAGCAGCTCCGTCGGGATGGAGACCCAGTACTTC CASSSVGMETQYF
TRBJ1-5 TRBD1 TRBV19 NA TGTGCCAGTACCGTAGACAGGGGCAATCAGCCCCAGCATTTT CASTVDRGNQPQHF
TRBJ1-2 TRBD1 TRBV18 NA TGTGCCAGCTCTCAGGGGACAGGAGGCTACACCTTC CASSQGTGGYTF
TRBJ2-5 TRBD2 TRBV5-1 NA TGCGCCAGCAGCCCGGAACTAGCGGGAGGAGGCCGAGAGACCCAGTACTTC CASSPELAGGGRETQYF
TRBJ1-2 TRBD1 TRBV19 many TGTGCCAGTAGTCTACAGGGGACCTATGGCTACACCTTC CASSLQGTYGYTF
TRBJ1-1 TRBD1 TRBV10-3 NA TGTGCCATCAGGAAAGACGGGACAGGGTTCACTGAAGCTTTCTTT CAIRKDGTGFTEAFF
TRBJ1-1 TRBD1 TRBV10-3 NA TGTGCCATCAGTGAAGGACAGGGGGGGAAGGAAGCTTTCTTT CAISEGQGGKEAFF
TRBJ1-2 NA TRBV7-9 NA TGTGCCAGCAGCACAGGGTTAGGTGGCTACACCTTC CASSTGLGGYTF
TRBJ1-6 NA TRBV3-1/TRBV3-2 NA TGTGCCAGCAGCCAAGATCGGGGTTCCTATAATTCACCCCTCCACTTT CASSQDRGSYNSPLHF
TRBJ2-7 TRBD2 TRBV18 NA TGTGCCAGCTCACCATTAGCGGGCAACTCCTACGAGCAGTACTTC CASSPLAGNSYEQYF
TRBJ2-1 NA TRBV18 NA TGTGCCAGCTCACCAAAACGGGATGAGCAGTTCTTC CASSPKRDEQFF
TRBJ1-4 TRBD1 TRBV15 NA TGTGCCACCAGCAGAGCAAGGGACAGCAATGAAAAACTGTTTTTT CATSRARDSNEKLFF
TRBJ2-3 TRBD2 TRBV4-1 few TGCGCCAGCAGCCAAGATGGGTTCCCTAGCGGGAGTAGTGATACGCAGTATTTT CASSQDGFPSGSSDTQYF